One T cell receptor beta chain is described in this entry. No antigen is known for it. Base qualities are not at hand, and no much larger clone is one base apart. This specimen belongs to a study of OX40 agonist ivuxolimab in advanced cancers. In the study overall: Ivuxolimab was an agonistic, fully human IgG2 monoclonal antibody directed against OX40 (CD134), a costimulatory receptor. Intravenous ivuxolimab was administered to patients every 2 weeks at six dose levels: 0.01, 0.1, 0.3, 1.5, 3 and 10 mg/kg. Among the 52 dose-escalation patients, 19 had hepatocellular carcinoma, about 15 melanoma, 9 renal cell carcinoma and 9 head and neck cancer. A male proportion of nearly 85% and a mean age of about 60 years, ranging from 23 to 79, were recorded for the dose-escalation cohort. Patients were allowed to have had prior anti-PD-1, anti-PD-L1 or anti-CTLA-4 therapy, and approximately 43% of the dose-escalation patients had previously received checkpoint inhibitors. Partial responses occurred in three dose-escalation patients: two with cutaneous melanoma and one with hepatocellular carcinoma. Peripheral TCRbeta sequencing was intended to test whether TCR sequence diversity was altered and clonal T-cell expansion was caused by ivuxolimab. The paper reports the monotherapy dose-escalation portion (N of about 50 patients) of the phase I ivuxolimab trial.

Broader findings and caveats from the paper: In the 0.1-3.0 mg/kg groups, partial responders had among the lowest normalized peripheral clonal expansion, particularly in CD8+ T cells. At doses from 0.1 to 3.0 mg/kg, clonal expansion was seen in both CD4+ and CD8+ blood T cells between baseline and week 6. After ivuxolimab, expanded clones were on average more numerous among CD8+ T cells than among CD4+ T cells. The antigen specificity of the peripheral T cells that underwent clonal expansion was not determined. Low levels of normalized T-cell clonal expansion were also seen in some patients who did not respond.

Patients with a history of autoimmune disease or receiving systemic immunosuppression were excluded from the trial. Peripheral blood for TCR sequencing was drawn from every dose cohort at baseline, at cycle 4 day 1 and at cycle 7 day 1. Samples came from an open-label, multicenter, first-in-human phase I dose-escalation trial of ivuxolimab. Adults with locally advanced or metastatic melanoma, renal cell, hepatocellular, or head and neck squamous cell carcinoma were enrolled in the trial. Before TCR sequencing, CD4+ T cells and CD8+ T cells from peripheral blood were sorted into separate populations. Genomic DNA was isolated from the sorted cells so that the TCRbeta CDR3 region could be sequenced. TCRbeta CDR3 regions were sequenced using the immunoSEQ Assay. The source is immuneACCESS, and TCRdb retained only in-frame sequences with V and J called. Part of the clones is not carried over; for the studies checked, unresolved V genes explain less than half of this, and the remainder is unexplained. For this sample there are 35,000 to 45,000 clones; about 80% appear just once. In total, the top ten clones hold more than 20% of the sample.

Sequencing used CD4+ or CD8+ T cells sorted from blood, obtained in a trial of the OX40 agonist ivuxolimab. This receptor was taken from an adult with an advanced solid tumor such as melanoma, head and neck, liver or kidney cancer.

The DNA sequence is given as TGTGCCAGCAGCGCAACGAGCGGGGGGGCCTACGAGCAGTACTTC. Its product reads: CASSATSGGAYEQYF. The chain is made from TRBV9 and TRBJ2-7; 10 bases in between match TRBD2. According to the germline V gene, CDR1 reads SGDLS and CDR2 reads YYNGEE. Measured from the cysteine to the phenylalanine, the CDR3 is 15 residues long. Only the CDR3 part of the read is kept: 45 bases, read in frame from the first base. At the junction V is shortened by 3 bases and J by 2 bases; bases outside the gene matches: 5.